This TCR beta chain was obtained from a study of blood T cell repertoires in COVID-19. This CDR3 comprises 18 residues. Trimming took 3 bases from V and 0 from J; bases not matched to a gene: 13. Germline V gene data show CDR1 as SGHRS and CDR2 as YFSETQ. Produced via immunoSEQ multiplex PCR; TCRdb's table is partial and in-frame only. The table lists some 250,000 clones, around 90% of them singletons. This sequence was found in a human donor in a cohort exposed to, infected with or recovered from COVID-19 (not recorded which). The donor label of this sample is uncertain. V and J are TRBV5-1 and TRBJ2-5; TRBD2 aligns across 8 bases. The sample consisted of PBMCs or T cells enriched from blood (not recorded which). The DNA of the CDR3 is TGCGCCAGCAGCTGGGGACTAGGGTCCCTCTCCTACCAAGAGACCCAGTACTTC. Protein: CASSWGLGSLSYQETQYF.